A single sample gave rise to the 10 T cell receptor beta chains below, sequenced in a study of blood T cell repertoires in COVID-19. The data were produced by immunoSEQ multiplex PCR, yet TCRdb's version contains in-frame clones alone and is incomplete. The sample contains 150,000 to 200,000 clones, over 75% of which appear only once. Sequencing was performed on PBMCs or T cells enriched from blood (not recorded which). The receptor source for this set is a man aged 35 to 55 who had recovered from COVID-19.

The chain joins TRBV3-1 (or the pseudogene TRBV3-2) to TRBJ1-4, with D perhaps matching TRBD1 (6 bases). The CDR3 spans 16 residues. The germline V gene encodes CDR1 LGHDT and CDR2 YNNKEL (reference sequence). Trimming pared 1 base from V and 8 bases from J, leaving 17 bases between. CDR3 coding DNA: TGTGCCAGCAGCCAAGCGAGCCCTGGGGGGGGCGAAAAACTGTTTTTT. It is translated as CASSQASPGGGEKLFF.

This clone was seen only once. The CDR3 coding sequence is TGTGCCAGCAGCTTCTCCTTAGCGGGGGGATACAATGAGCAGTTCTTC. This translates into CASSFSLAGGYNEQFF. V gene TRBV11-2 combines with J gene TRBJ2-1, with 10 bases that match TRBD2. Germline V gene lookup returns CDR1 SGHAT and CDR2 FQNNGV. V shed 3 bases and J 4 bases; nucleotides not matched to a gene: 6. The CDR3 is made up of 16 amino acids.

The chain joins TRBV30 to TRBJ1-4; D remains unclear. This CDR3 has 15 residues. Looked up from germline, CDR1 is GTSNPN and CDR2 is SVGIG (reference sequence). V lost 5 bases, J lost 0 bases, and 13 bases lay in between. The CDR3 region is CAWAVGGTTNEKLFF. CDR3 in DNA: TGTGCCTGGGCCGTCGGAGGTACAACTAATGAAAAACTGTTTTTT.

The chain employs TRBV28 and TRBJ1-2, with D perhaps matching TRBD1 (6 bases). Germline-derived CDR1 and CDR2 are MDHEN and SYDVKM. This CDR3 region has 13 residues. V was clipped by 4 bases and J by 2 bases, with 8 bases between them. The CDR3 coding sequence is TGTGCCAGCAGTTCTGGACAGAACTATGGCTACACCTTC. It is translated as CASSSGQNYGYTF.

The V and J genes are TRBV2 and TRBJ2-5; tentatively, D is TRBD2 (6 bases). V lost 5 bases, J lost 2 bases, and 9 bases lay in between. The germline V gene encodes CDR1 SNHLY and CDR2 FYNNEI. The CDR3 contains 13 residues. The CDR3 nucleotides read TGTGCCAGCAGTCGACTAGAACAAGAGACCCAGTACTTC. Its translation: CASSRLEQETQYF.

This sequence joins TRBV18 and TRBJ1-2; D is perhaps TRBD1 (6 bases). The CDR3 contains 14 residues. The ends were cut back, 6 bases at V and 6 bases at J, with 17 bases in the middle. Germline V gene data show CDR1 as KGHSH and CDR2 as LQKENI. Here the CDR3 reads CASSPGQSGNGYTF. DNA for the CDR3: TGTGCCAGCTCTCCTGGACAGTCGGGAAATGGCTACACCTTC.

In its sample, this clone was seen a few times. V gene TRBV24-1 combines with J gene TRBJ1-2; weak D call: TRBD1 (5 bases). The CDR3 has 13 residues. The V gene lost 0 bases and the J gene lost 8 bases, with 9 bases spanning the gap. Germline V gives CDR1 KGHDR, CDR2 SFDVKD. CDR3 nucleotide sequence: TGTGCCACCAGTGATTTGCTGGGGGGAGGCTACACCTTC. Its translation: CATSDLLGGGYTF.

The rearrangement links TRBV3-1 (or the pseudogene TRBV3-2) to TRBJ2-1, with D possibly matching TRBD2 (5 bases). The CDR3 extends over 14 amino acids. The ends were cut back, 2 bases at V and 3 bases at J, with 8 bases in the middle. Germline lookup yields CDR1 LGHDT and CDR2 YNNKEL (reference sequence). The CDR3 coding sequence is TGTGCCAGCAGCCAACTCGGAGGCTACAATGAGCAGTTCTTC. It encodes CASSQLGGYNEQFF.

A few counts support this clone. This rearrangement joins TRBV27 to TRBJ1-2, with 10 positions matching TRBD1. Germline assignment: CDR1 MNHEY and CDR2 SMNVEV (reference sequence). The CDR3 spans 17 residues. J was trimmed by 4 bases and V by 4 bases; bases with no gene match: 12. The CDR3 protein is CASSSRTGGRGPYGYTF. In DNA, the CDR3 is TGTGCCAGCAGTTCTCGGACAGGGGGTCGGGGACCCTATGGCTACACCTTC.

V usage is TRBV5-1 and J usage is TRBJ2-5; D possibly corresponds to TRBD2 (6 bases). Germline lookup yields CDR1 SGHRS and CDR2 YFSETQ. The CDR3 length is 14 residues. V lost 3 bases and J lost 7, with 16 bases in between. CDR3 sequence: CASSSLTPRGTQYF. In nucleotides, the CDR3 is TGCGCCAGCAGCTCTCTAACTCCGCGGGGGACCCAGTACTTC. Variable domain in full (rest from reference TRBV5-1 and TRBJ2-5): KAGVTQTPRYLIKTRGQQVTLSCSPISGHRSVSWYQQTPGQGLQFLFEYFSETQRNKGNFPGRFSGRQFSNSRSEMNVSTLELGDSALYLCASSSLTPRGTQYFGPGTRLLVL.